The 17 T cell receptor beta chains in this list originate from one sample, sequenced in a study of blood T cell repertoires in COVID-19 (dated by TCRdb to the early 2020s). The library was made by the immunoSEQ multiplex PCR assay. This is the immuneACCESS table as TCRdb keeps it, with only in-frame sequences that have V and J called. A part of the clones is gone; compared with another copy, unresolved V genes explain less than half, and the rest is unexplained. This sample is represented by 150,000 to 200,000 clones; around 85% of them were singletons. The ten largest clonotypes hold roughly 2% of the sample. What was sequenced was peripheral blood. These receptors were collected from a man in his sixties or seventies with active or convalescent COVID-19.

The genes are TRBV7-2 and TRBJ2-7, with 7 bases matching TRBD2. The CDR3 is made up of 17 amino acids. Trimming at V came to 0 bases and at J to 4 bases, leaving 12 bases not matched to a gene. Germline-derived CDR1 and CDR2 are SGHTA and FQGNSA. For the CDR3, the DNA is TGTGCCAGCAGCTTAGCTGGGGCGGGAGTCAACCTTTACGAGCAGTACTTC. It specifies CASSLAGAGVNLYEQYF.

The V call is TRBV27, the J call TRBJ2-7; TRBD2 matches 9 bases. The CDR3 loop spans 14 amino acids. The germline CDR1 and CDR2 sequences are MNHEY and SMNVEV (reference sequence). V trimming: 5 bases; J trimming: 2 bases; junction bases outside the gene matches: 4. The CDR3 spells CASSPRGGTYEQYF. The CDR3 DNA reads as TGTGCCAGCAGTCCGCGGGGGGGTACCTACGAGCAGTACTTC.

The chain uses TRBV20-1 and TRBJ2-3; D possibly corresponds to TRBD2 (5 bases). Germline lookup yields CDR1 DFQATT and CDR2 SNEGSKA (reference sequence). The length of the CDR3 is 14 residues. V lost 3 bases, J lost 2 bases, and 12 bases lay in between. The chain's CDR3 is CSASGEGPTDTQYF. The CDR3 DNA is TGCAGTGCTAGTGGCGAGGGCCCCACAGATACGCAGTATTTT.

The chain combines TRBV24-1 with TRBJ2-1; 7 nucleotides line up with TRBD1. This CDR3 region has 16 residues. V was clipped by 6 bases and J by 8 bases; unmatched bases: 15. Germline V CDR1 and CDR2: KGHDR, SFDVKD. DNA of the CDR3: TGTGCCACCAGTACGACAGGGCTTTCCCTCCGTCATGAGCAGTTCTTC. It encodes CATSTTGLSLRHEQFF.

This clone appeared a few times. The chain carries TRBV27 and TRBJ2-7, with D possibly TRBD1 on 6 matching bases. The V gene's germline CDR1 is MNHEY and CDR2 SMNVEV (reference sequence). The CDR3 covers 14 residues. Trimming removed 5 bases from V and 1 base from J, with 12 bases in between. The CDR3 DNA follows: TGTGCCAGCAGTCCCCAGGGGTTGTCCTACGAGCAGTACTTC. Translating it yields CASSPQGLSYEQYF.

The rearrangement joins TRBV28 to TRBJ2-7; D is perhaps TRBD1 (6 bases). V lost 2 bases and J lost 3, with 11 bases in between. Germline V gene sequence: CDR1 MDHEN, CDR2 SYDVKM. This CDR3 spans 14 amino acids. The CDR3 is CASSLQGLSYEQYF. CDR3 bases: TGTGCCAGCAGTTTACAGGGGCTAAGCTACGAGCAGTACTTC.

The chain recombines TRBV4-3 with TRBJ1-6; D is perhaps TRBD1 (5 bases). Trimming removed 0 bases at V and 10 bases at J, with 16 bases between. This CDR3 spans 16 amino acids. Germline CDR1 and CDR2: LGHNA and YSLEER. DNA for the CDR3: TGCGCCAGCAGCCAAGAAGGTGGAGAGCGGGGGTCACCCCTCCACTTT. It codes for CASSQEGGERGSPLHF.

The gene calls are TRBV27 and TRBJ2-7; maybe TRBD2 (7 bases). CDR1 is MNHEY, CDR2 SMNVEV, per germline (reference sequence). Trimming pared 2 bases from V and 2 bases from J, leaving 13 bases between. The CDR3 loop spans 15 amino acids. The DNA of the CDR3 is TGTGCCAGCAGTTTAAGGGGGGGGGCCCCCTACGAGCAGTACTTC. Its translation is CASSLRGGAPYEQYF.

This chain connects TRBV7-2 to TRBJ2-2; D is undetermined. Trimming took off 5 bases at V and 6 bases at J, with 16 bases between the two ends. CDR1 is SGHTA, CDR2 FQGNSA, per germline. The CDR3 runs to 15 residues. This chain's CDR3 is CASSILTQASGELFF. Here the CDR3 DNA reads TGTGCCAGCAGCATACTTACTCAAGCTTCCGGGGAGCTGTTTTTT.

The chain is built from TRBV2 and TRBJ1-1; D call uncertain. The CDR3 spans 13 residues. The V gene lost 6 bases and the J gene lost 1 base, with 9 bases spanning the gap. Germline V gene data show CDR1 as SNHLY and CDR2 as FYNNEI. The CDR3 DNA follows: TGTGCCAGCAGGGGCAGAGAGAACACTGAAGCTTTCTTT. Amino acid sequence: CASRGRENTEAFF.

The chain recombines TRBV19 with TRBJ1-6, with TRBD1 matching over 12 bases. Germline V gene data show CDR1 as LNHDA and CDR2 as SQIVND (reference sequence). The length of the CDR3 is 16 residues. V gave up 11 bases and J gave up 9 bases; unmatched junction bases: 14. CDR3 sequence (DNA): TGTGCCTCAAAAGTGGGACAGGGGGCACTTCGTTCACCCCTCCACTTT. It translates to CASKVGQGALRSPLHF.

The chain uses TRBV2 and TRBJ2-1, with TRBD1 identical over 12 bases. The V segment lost 7 bases and the J segment 7 bases; nucleotides outside the gene matches: 11. Germline V lookup: CDR1 SNHLY, CDR2 FYNNEI. The length of the CDR3 is 16 residues. For the CDR3, the DNA is TGTGCCAGCACCGTAGGGACAGGGGGCATACTGAATGAGCAGTTCTTC. Its translation is CASTVGTGGILNEQFF.

The chain is built from TRBV6-1 and TRBJ2-3; 9 bases map to TRBD2. The V segment lost 4 bases and the J segment 3 bases; nucleotides outside the gene matches: 8. CDR3 length equals 16 residues. Germline CDR1 MNHNS, CDR2 SASEGT. CDR3 sequence (DNA): TGTGCCAGCAGTGGTTGGCTAGCGGGGCGTACAGATACGCAGTATTTT. This encodes CASSGWLAGRTDTQYF.

The chain recombines TRBV7-2 with TRBJ2-7; 7 nucleotides line up with TRBD2. This CDR3 has 14 amino acids. Germline assignment: CDR1 SGHTA and CDR2 FQGNSA. Germline trimming cut 1 base from V and 6 bases from J; bases unmatched to any gene: 6. CDR3 nucleotides: TGTGCCAGCAGCTTAGTTGCGGCGGGAGTCGAGCAGTACTTC. Translating gives CASSLVAAGVEQYF.

The chain employs TRBV19 and TRBJ2-1; 7 positions agree with TRBD2. The germline CDR1 and CDR2 sequences are LNHDA and SQIVND (reference sequence). This CDR3 has 13 amino acids. Unmatched junction bases numbered 6, after V lost 7 bases and J lost 6 bases. This CDR3 reads CASTKGGSNEQFF. Written as DNA, the CDR3 is TGTGCCAGTACGAAGGGAGGGAGCAATGAGCAGTTCTTC.

The rearrangement links TRBV30 to TRBJ2-2; TRBD2 matches at 8 bases. CDR1 is GTSNPN and CDR2 is SVGIG in the germline V gene (reference sequence). The CDR3 runs to 16 residues. J lost 1 base, V lost 4 bases, and 8 bases had no gene match. The CDR3 here is CAWTVRGLVNTGELFF. For the CDR3, the DNA is TGTGCCTGGACCGTAAGGGGACTAGTGAACACCGGGGAGCTGTTTTTT.

DNA of the CDR3: TGTGCCAGCAGCCCCGATCAGAGGCAGTACTTC. This translates into CASSPDQRQYF. The chain is built from TRBV7-2 and TRBJ2-5; D gene ambiguous. The CDR3 covers 11 residues. V was pared by 5 bases and J by 11 bases, with 12 bases between. From germline, CDR1 is SGHTA and CDR2 FQGNSA.